This is a list of T cell receptor beta chains from one sample in a study of cytomegalovirus exposure and HLA in healthy donors. TCRdb's table, derived via immunoSEQ multiplex PCR, lists solely in-frame clones and lacks some. The table lists roughly 200,000 clones, about 80% of them singletons. Material for sequencing was PBMCs. All receptors derive from a woman aged 18-29 years in good health and CMV-seropositive. Both conserved end residues are part of each CDR3. Each record gives: V gene, D gene, clone size, J gene, CDR3 DNA, CDR3 protein. A D gene is named only where the DNA matches it firmly. Only some rows state a clone size, as once, few, many or a class for expanded clones.

TRBV7-3,TRBD2,once,TRBJ2-5,TGTGCCAGCAGCCGGACTAGCGGGTTCCAAGAGACCCAGTACTTC,CASSRTSGFQETQYF
TRBV7-6,TRBD2,.,TRBJ2-2,TGTGCCAGCAGCCCTTCTTGGGCTAGCGGCGACACCGGGGAGCTGTTTTTT,CASSPSWASGDTGELFF
TRBV27,TRBD1,.,TRBJ1-1,TGTGCCAGCAGCCTACAGGGGGGAGTTTTGAATTTCTTT,CASSLQGGVLNFF
TRBV13,TRBD1,.,TRBJ2-2,TGTGCCAGCAGCACGACAGGGTTTGAGGCCGGGGAGCTGTTTTTT,CASSTTGFEAGELFF
TRBV15,.,once,TRBJ2-1,TGTGCCACCAGCACTGGGGCCGGGGGATGGAGGGACAATGAGCAGTTCTTC,CATSTGAGGWRDNEQFF
TRBV19,TRBD1,.,TRBJ1-3,TGTGCCAGTAGAATCTCGGACAGGGGGTCAGGAAACACCATATATTTT,CASRISDRGSGNTIYF
TRBV6-5,.,.,TRBJ1-1,TGTGCCAGCAGATACGGGAGTGAAGCTTTCTTT,CASRYGSEAFF
TRBV10-2,TRBD2,.,TRBJ2-1,TGCGCCAGCAGAAGACTAGCGGGGGGCGGGAATGAGCAGTTCTTC,CASRRLAGGGNEQFF
TRBV2,.,.,TRBJ2-1,TGTGCCAGCAGTGAAGGGAGTACCCGTAGCTCCTACAATGAGCAGTTCTTC,CASSEGSTRSSYNEQFF
TRBV21-1,.,medium-sized,TRBJ1-1,TGTGCCAGCAGCAAAAGGACAGGGAACACTGAAGCTTTCTTT,CASSKRTGNTEAFF
TRBV6-1,TRBD2,.,TRBJ2-3,TGTGCCAGCGGGGACGGGGAGGGAGATACGCAGTATTTT,CASGDGEGDTQYF
TRBV2,.,.,TRBJ2-6,TGTGCCAGCAGTGTAACGTCCAGGTCTGGGGCCAACGTCCTGACTTTC,CASSVTSRSGANVLTF
TRBV12-5,.,.,TRBJ2-1,TGTGCTAGTGGTTTGGTGCTGTCAGTTCAGATCGAGCAGTTCTTC,CASGLVLSVQIEQFF
TRBV2,.,.,TRBJ1-4,TGTGCCAGCAGTGAGAGGCCCCGACCGGATGAAAAACTGTTTTTT,CASSERPRPDEKLFF
TRBV11-2,.,few,TRBJ2-2,TGTGCCAGCAGCTCCGACACCGGGGAGCTGTTTTTT,CASSSDTGELFF
TRBV27,.,.,TRBJ2-7,TGTGCCAGCAGTCTACAACCGGAGGGAATCTACGAGCAGTACTTC,CASSLQPEGIYEQYF
TRBV1,.,.,TRBJ2-7,TGCACCAGCAGCCAAGCCCTGAGCGGGGGGGCCTACGAGCAGTACTTC,CTSSQALSGGAYEQYF
TRBV7-3,.,.,TRBJ2-1,TGTGCCAGCAGCCCCTTAGGCGGTGGGTATGAGCAGTTCTTC,CASSPLGGGYEQFF
TRBV4-1,.,.,TRBJ1-1,TGCGCCAGCAGCCAAGGACAGAACACTGAAGCTTTCTTT,CASSQGQNTEAFF
TRBV5-4,TRBD2,few,TRBJ2-7,TGTGCCAGCAACAAAGCGGGGGGCGCCTACGAGCAGTACTTC,CASNKAGGAYEQYF
TRBV11-2,.,.,TRBJ1-2,TGTGCCAGCAGCCAGGGGCCGGGCTATGGCTACACCTTC,CASSQGPGYGYTF
TRBV19,.,.,TRBJ1-4,TGTGCCAGTAGTATTGGGGGACTGATCAATGAAAAACTGTTTTTT,CASSIGGLINEKLFF
TRBV4-1,.,.,TRBJ2-1,TGCGCCAGCAGCCAAGTCCCCAGGACCAGGGTTGATGAGCAGTTCTTC,CASSQVPRTRVDEQFF
TRBV9,TRBD1,.,TRBJ1-5,TGTGCCAGCAGCAAAGGGGACAGGGGCCTTGAGCCCCAGCATTTT,CASSKGDRGLEPQHF
TRBV4-1,.,.,TRBJ2-4,TGCGCCAGCAGCCCAGAAATCAGGGTTGACATTCAGTACTTC,CASSPEIRVDIQYF
TRBV27,TRBD1,.,TRBJ1-3,TGTGCCAGCAGCGCCAGGACAGGGTCGTTTGGAAACACCATATATTTT,CASSARTGSFGNTIYF
TRBV25-1,.,.,TRBJ1-5,TGTGCCAGCAGTGAGAGGAGACAGGAAACGAATCAGCCCCAGCATTTT,CASSERRQETNQPQHF
TRBV7-2,TRBD1,.,TRBJ1-2,TGTGCCAGCAGCTTAAACAGGGGTCTCATCTATGGCTACACCTTC,CASSLNRGLIYGYTF
TRBV7-7,.,.,TRBJ2-1,TGTGCCAGCAGCTTAACTCTCGACAATGAGCAGTTCTTC,CASSLTLDNEQFF
TRBV7-9,TRBD1,.,TRBJ1-6,TGTGCCAGCAGCTTAGGGACAGGCGTTAATTCACCCCTCCACTTT,CASSLGTGVNSPLHF
TRBV18,.,.,TRBJ2-7,TGTGCCAGCTCGCTTACAGGGGAGGCTACCTACGAGCAGTACTTC,CASSLTGEATYEQYF
TRBV5-6,.,few,TRBJ1-6,TGTGCCAGCAGCTTACCTCGAGTACCCCTCCACTTT,CASSLPRVPLHF
TRBV6-1,TRBD2,.,TRBJ2-7,TGTGCCAGCAGAAGACTAGCGGGGGGACCCTACGAGCAGTACTTC,CASRRLAGGPYEQYF
TRBV7-9,.,.,TRBJ2-7,TGTGCCAGCAGCCGCCTTGGGTTAGCCGTCTCCTACGAGCAGTACTTC,CASSRLGLAVSYEQYF
TRBV19,.,.,TRBJ1-5,TGTGCCAGTAGGTGGTGGGGCAGTAGCAATCAGCCCCAGCATTTT,CASRWWGSSNQPQHF
TRBV7-6,TRBD2,.,TRBJ2-3,TGTGCCAGCAGCTTAGCTGGACTAGCGGGTCCCCAATCATCAGATACGCAGTATTTT,CASSLAGLAGPQSSDTQYF
TRBV9,TRBD2,.,TRBJ2-5,TGTGCCAGCAGGGCCGGGACTAGCGGATCCGATGCCCAGTACTTC,CASRAGTSGSDAQYF
TRBV7-6,.,.,TRBJ2-3,TGTGCCAGCAGCTCATATGACTCCACAGATACGCAGTATTTT,CASSSYDSTDTQYF
TRBV5-1,.,.,TRBJ1-1,TGCGCCAGCAGCTCCACCAGGAACACTGAAGCTTTCTTT,CASSSTRNTEAFF
TRBV6-5,TRBD1,.,TRBJ1-2,TGTGCCAGCAGGAGCCAACAGGGGTGGTATGGCTACACCTTC,CASRSQQGWYGYTF
TRBV7-6,TRBD2,few,TRBJ2-7,TGTGCCAGCAGCTTAGCTAGCGGGGGTTCGCAGTACTTC,CASSLASGGSQYF
TRBV27,TRBD2,.,TRBJ2-5,TGTGCCAGCAGTTTCGCGGGGGGACCCCAAGAGACCCAGTACTTC,CASSFAGGPQETQYF
TRBV6-1,.,few,TRBJ1-2,TGTGCCAGCAGTGACTATCGCGGGGGCTCTATGGGCTACACCTTC,CASSDYRGGSMGYTF
TRBV5-1,.,.,TRBJ2-7,TGCGCCAGCAGCCCGGCTTCGGGTTACGAGCAGTACTTC,CASSPASGYEQYF
TRBV6-5,.,.,TRBJ1-1,TGTGCCAGCTTTCGTTCGAGGCTCATGAACACTGAAGCTTTCTTT,CASFRSRLMNTEAFF